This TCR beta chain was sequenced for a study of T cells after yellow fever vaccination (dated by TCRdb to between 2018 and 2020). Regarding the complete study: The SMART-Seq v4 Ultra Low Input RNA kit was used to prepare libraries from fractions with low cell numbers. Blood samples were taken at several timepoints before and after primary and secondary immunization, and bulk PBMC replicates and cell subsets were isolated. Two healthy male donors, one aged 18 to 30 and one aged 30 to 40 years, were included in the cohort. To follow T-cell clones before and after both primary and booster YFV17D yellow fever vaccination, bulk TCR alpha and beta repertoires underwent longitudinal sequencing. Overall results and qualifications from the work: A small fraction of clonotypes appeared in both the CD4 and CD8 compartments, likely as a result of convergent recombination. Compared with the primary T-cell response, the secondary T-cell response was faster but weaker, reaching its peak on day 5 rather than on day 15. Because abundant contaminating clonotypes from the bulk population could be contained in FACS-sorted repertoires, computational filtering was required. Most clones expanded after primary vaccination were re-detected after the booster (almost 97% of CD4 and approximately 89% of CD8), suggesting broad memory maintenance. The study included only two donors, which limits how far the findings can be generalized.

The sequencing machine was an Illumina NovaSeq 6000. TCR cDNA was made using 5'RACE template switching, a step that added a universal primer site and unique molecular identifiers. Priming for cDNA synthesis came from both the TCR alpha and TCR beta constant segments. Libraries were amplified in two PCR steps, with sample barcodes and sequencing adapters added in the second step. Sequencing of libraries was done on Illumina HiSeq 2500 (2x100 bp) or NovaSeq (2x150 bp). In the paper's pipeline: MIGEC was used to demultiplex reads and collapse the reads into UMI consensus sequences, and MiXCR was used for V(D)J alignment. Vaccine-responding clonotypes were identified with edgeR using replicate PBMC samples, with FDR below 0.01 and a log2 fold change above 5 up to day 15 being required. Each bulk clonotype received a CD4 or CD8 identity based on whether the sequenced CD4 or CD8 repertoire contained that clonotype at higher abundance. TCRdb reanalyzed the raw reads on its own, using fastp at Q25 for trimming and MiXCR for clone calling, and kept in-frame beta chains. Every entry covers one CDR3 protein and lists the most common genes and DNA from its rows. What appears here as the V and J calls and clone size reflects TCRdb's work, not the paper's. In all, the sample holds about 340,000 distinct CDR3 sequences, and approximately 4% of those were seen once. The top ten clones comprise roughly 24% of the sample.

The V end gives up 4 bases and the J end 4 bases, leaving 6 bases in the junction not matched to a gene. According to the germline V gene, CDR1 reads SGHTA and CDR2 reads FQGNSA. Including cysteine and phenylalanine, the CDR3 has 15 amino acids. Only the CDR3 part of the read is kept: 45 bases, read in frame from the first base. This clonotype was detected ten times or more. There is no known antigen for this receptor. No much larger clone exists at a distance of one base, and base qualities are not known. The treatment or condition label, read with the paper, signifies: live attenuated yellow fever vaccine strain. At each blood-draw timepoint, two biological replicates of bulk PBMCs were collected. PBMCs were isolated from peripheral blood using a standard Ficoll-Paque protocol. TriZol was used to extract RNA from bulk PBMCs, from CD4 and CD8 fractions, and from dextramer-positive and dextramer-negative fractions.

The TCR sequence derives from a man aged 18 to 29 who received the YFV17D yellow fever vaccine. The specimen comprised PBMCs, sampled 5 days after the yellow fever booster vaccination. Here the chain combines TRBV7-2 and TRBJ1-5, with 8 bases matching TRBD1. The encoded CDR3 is CASSSPGGWNQPQHF. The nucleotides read TGTGCCAGCAGCTCCCCAGGGGGCTGGAATCAGCCCCAGCATTTT. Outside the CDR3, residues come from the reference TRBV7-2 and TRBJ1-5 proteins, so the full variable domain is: GAGVSQSPSNKVTEKGKDVELRCDPISGHTALYWYRQSLGQGLEFLIYFQGNSAPDKSGLPSDRFSAERTGGSVSTLTIQRTQQEDSAVYLCASSSPGGWNQPQHFGDGTRLSIL.